The sequence of this TCR beta chain was determined in a study of glioma-infiltrating T cells after dendritic cell vaccination. In the study overall: Dendritic cell vaccination trial patients had either newly diagnosed or recurrent glioblastoma.

The time point denotes: after dendritic cell vaccination, including at tumor progression/relapse. V gave up 3 bases and J gave up 7 bases, with 15 bases separating them. The germline gives CDR1 KGHSH, CDR2 LQKENI. This CDR3 is built from 14 residues. TCRdb's table, derived via immunoSEQ multiplex PCR, lists solely in-frame clones and lacks some. This table has tens of thousands of clones, around 83% appearing once. The sample in question was blood, obtained after dendritic cell vaccination. This chain joins TRBV18 and TRBJ1-1, with D possibly being TRBD1 (6 bases). This sequence originates from a human donor with glioblastoma. Here the CDR3 reads CASSPGRGDGEAFF. The CDR3 DNA follows: TGTGCCAGCTCACCGGGCAGGGGAGACGGTGAAGCTTTCTTT.